This T cell receptor (beta chain) was sequenced in a study of T-cell memory formation after mild COVID-19. TCRdb analysed the 5' RACE reads with MiXCR anew, one entry per CDR3 protein. The top ten hold roughly 8.3% of the sample, which has 500,000 to 650,000 distinct CDR3 sequences, about 20% seen once. V was clipped by 3 bases and J by 0 bases, with 10 bases between them. This CDR3 has 16 residues. From germline, CDR1 is SGDLS and CDR2 YYNGEE. V is TRBV9 and J is TRBJ1-6; a possible D gene is TRBD1 (6 bases). This sequence originates from an adult woman who had mild COVID-19 (a few samples of this study predate the infection). Cell type and time point are not known. Sequencing input: PBMCs or a T cell subset sorted from them (not recorded which). CDR3 loop: CASSGDISSYNSPLHF. In nucleotides, the CDR3 is TGTGCCAGCAGCGGGGACATTAGCTCCTATAATTCACCCCTCCACTTT.